This T cell receptor beta chain was profiled in a study of cytomegalovirus exposure and HLA in healthy donors. As for the study in general: Among the roughly 400 genotyped donors, about 81% were placed in the Caucasian-associated ancestry cluster. Findings and limits, study-wide: Evidence from a later analysis indicated that most CMV-associated TCR beta chains looked HLA-restricted.

Note on this clone: The target antigen is unknown.

Both 60 Vbeta primers and 13 Jbeta primers went into the PCR. Measured with immunoSEQ multiplex PCR; TCRdb has only the in-frame clones, and not every one. The table has more than 90,000 clones, approximately 78% seen once. V was shortened by 6 bases and J by 3 bases, with 6 bases between the two germline ends. The CDR3 totals 11 residues. Germline V lookup: CDR1 SGDLS, CDR2 YYNGEE. The J gene is TRBJ1-2, the V gene TRBV9; D unclear. The TCR originated in a young man in good health and CMV-seropositive. The sequenced sample was PBMCs. CDR3 region: CASNTYYGYTF. CDR3 DNA: TGTGCCAGCAACACCTACTATGGCTACACCTTC.